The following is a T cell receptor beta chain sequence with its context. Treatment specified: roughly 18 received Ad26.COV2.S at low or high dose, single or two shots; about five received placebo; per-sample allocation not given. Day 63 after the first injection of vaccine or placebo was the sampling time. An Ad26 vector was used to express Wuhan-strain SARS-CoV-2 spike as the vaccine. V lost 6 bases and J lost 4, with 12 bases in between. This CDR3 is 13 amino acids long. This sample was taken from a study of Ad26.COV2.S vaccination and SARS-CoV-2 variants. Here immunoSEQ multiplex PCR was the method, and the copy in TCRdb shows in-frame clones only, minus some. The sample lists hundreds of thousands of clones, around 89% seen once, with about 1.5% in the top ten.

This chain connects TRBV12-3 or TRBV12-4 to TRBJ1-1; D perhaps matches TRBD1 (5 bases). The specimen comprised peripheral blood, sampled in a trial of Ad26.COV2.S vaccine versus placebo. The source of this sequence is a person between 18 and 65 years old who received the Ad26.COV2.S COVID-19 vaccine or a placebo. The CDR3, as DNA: TGTGCCAGCAGCTTTGGGGGGGTCACTGAAGCTTTCTTT. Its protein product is CASSFGGVTEAFF.